One and the same sample provided the 4 T cell receptor beta chains below, sequenced in a study of blood T cells in healthy people across ages. It was with a sample-barcoded 5' primer and a J-beta primer mix that a second PCR of about 6 to 12 cycles was run. MiXCR was run by TCRdb on the 5' RACE reads, yielding one entry per CDR3 protein. The table includes about 780,000 distinct CDR3 sequences, about 46% detected once. What was sequenced was blood. These receptors all come from a man older than 75 in good health.

The chain uses TRBV3-1 and TRBJ2-7; D possibly corresponds to TRBD2 (7 bases). This CDR3 comprises 14 residues. Trimming took off 4 bases at V and 5 bases at J, with 15 bases between the two ends. Germline values: CDR1 LGHDT, CDR2 YNNKEL (reference sequence). CDR3 protein: CASSLKGGGHEQYF. The CDR3 bases are TGTGCCAGCAGCCTGAAAGGCGGGGGCCACGAGCAGTACTTC.

The chain links TRBV11-1 to TRBJ2-7; D might be TRBD1 (5 bases). The J call could be wrong; TRBJ2-5 is a better fit for the DNA end. CDR1 and CDR2 (germline): SGHAT, FQDESV (reference sequence). There are 11 residues in the CDR3. CDR3: CASTPGKTQYF. CDR3 coding DNA: TGTGCCAGCACCCCAGGGAAGACCCAGTACTTC.

This clonotype was counted many times. The chain uses TRBV7-2 and TRBJ2-3, with 14 nucleotides matching TRBD2. The V gene end was trimmed by 5 bases and the J gene end by 5 bases; junction bases not matched to a gene: 6. Germline V gene data show CDR1 as SGHTA and CDR2 as FQGNSA. The CDR3 length is 16 residues. CDR3 coding DNA: TGTGCCAGCAGCCCCAGACTAGCGGGAGGGGGAGATACGCAGTATTTT. It codes for CASSPRLAGGGDTQYF.

The chain combines TRBV28 with TRBJ2-7, with 7 bases matching TRBD2. The germline V gene encodes CDR1 MDHEN and CDR2 SYDVKM. Trimming removed 6 bases from V and 3 bases from J; junction bases left unmatched: 5. The CDR3 loop spans 13 amino acids. Written as DNA, the CDR3 is TGTGCCAGCAGGACTGGGGGGGACTACGAGCAGTACTTC. This codes for CASRTGGDYEQYF.